The 17 T cell receptor beta chains below were found in one sample sequenced in a study of preoperative IRX-2 immunotherapy in early breast cancer. The treatment denotes: preoperative locoregional IRX-2 cytokine immunotherapy. The protocol was immunoSEQ multiplex PCR, while the TCRdb copy is restricted to in-frame clones and leaves out a portion. The sample comprises some 21,000 clones, 85% of which are singletons, and roughly 1.2% rests with the top ten. Sequencing used lymph node tissue, obtained after IRX-2 immunotherapy. These receptors came from a human donor with breast cancer.

The V gene is TRBV11-3, the J gene TRBJ2-4; TRBD2 matches 15 bases. The CDR3 extends over 16 amino acids. Germline values: CDR1 SGHNT, CDR2 YENEEA. With 3 bases clipped from V and 5 bases from J, the junction kept 2 bases outside the gene matches. Here the CDR3 reads CASSFGLAGGENIQYF. The CDR3 DNA follows: TGTGCCAGCAGCTTCGGACTAGCGGGAGGGGAAAACATTCAGTACTTC.

The V call is TRBV6-8, the J call TRBJ2-2; the D is unclear. Trimming cost V 0 bases and J 6 bases, with 2 bases left between them. This CDR3 comprises 12 residues. The V gene's germline CDR1 is MNHGY and CDR2 SAAAGT. CDR3 coding DNA: TGTGCCAGCAGTTACTCGCCCGGGGAGCTGTTTTTT. This sequence encodes CASSYSPGELFF.

This clone turned up a few times. The chain carries TRBV6-8 and TRBJ1-1; D is uncertain. Trimming left V 8 bases short and J 5 bases short, with 18 bases between. The CDR3 totals 14 residues. Germline CDR1 is MNHGY and CDR2 is SAAAGT. CDR3 nucleotides: TGTGCCAGCCGCCAGGCTCGGACGGGGACTGAAGCTTTCTTT. This encodes CASRQARTGTEAFF.

J is TRBJ1-2 and V is TRBV28, with a possible D match to TRBD1 (5 bases). This CDR3 region has 15 residues. The V end lost 4 bases, the J end lost 4 bases, and 16 bases lay between the germline ends. Germline V gives CDR1 MDHEN, CDR2 SYDVKM. The CDR3 spells CASSWGRVEIYGYTF. The CDR3 region has the DNA TGTGCCAGCAGTTGGGGACGGGTTGAGATCTATGGCTACACCTTC.

This chain uses TRBV5-1 with TRBJ1-3, with D perhaps TRBD1 (6 bases). This CDR3 has 16 residues. Per germline, CDR1 SGHRS and CDR2 YFSETQ. Trimming removed 3 bases from V and 0 bases from J, with 13 bases in between. The CDR3 is CASSWGGGLSGNTIYF. CDR3 in DNA: TGCGCCAGCAGCTGGGGCGGGGGGCTCTCTGGAAACACCATATATTTT. The complete variable domain, with remaining parts taken from reference TRBV5-1 and TRBJ1-3, reads KAGVTQTPRYLIKTRGQQVTLSCSPISGHRSVSWYQQTPGQGLQFLFEYFSETQRNKGNFPGRFSGRQFSNSRSEMNVSTLELGDSALYLCASSWGGGLSGNTIYFGEGSWLTVV.

This rearrangement joins TRBV12-5 to TRBJ2-7; unclear D gene. CDR3 size: 13 residues. Germline values: CDR1 LGHNT, CDR2 FRNRAP. This CDR3 is CASNSRLNDEQYF. Here the CDR3 DNA reads TGTGCCAGTAACAGTCGACTGAACGACGAGCAGTACTTC.

The rearrangement joins TRBV28 to TRBJ1-5; TRBD1 aligns across 7 bases. This CDR3 has 14 residues. V was pared by 6 bases and J by 2 bases, with 4 bases of the junction left unmatched. Germline lookup yields CDR1 MDHEN and CDR2 SYDVKM. CDR3 DNA sequence: TGTGCCAGCAGCCGGACAGGCGGCAATCAGCCCCAGCATTTT. Translation gives CASSRTGGNQPQHF.

The rearrangement uses TRBV5-1 and TRBJ1-1; D may be TRBD1 (5 bases). Trimming took 4 bases from V and 1 from J, leaving 26 bases between them. The CDR3 sequence is 19 residues long. Germline lookup yields CDR1 SGHRS and CDR2 YFSETQ. CDR3 loop: CASSPLVGTKPGWNTEAFF. CDR3 DNA: TGCGCCAGCAGCCCATTGGTAGGGACTAAACCTGGATGGAACACTGAAGCTTTCTTT.

Written as DNA, the CDR3 is TGTGCCAGCAGTCCTCCCGTCCTAGCGGGAGGGGGGTATGAGCAGTTCTTC. Its translation: CASSPPVLAGGGYEQFF. The chain employs TRBV6-8 and TRBJ2-1, with 12 bases lining up with TRBD2. CDR3 length: 17 residues. Germline V gene data show CDR1 as MNHGY and CDR2 as SAAAGT. With V trimmed by 5 bases and J by 8 bases, 13 bases remained unmatched.

V and J are TRBV6-8 and TRBJ1-3; D is unclear. Trimming pared 7 bases from V and 0 bases from J, leaving 10 bases between. This CDR3 comprises 14 residues. Germline CDR1 MNHGY, CDR2 SAAAGT. The CDR3 nucleotides read TGTGCCAGCAAAGACCGGGACTCTGGAAACACCATATATTTT. It specifies CASKDRDSGNTIYF.

The gene calls are TRBV28 and TRBJ1-2; D remains ambiguous. The germline V and J ends were trimmed by 6 bases and 0 bases, with 8 bases remaining between them. The length of the CDR3 is 13 residues. The germline CDR1 and CDR2 sequences are MDHEN and SYDVKM. In nucleotides, the CDR3 is TGTGCCAGCAGGGCTTCAGCTAACTATGGCTACACCTTC. This encodes CASRASANYGYTF.

The chain carries TRBV6-8 and TRBJ2-2; D gene unclear. V was trimmed by 5 bases and J by 1 base, leaving 8 bases between them. The length of the CDR3 is 14 residues. CDR1 MNHGY and CDR2 SAAAGT come from the germline V gene. CDR3 nucleotides: TGTGCCAGCAGTGGCCTGAAGAACACCGGGGAGCTGTTTTTT. This gives the protein CASSGLKNTGELFF.

The chain couples TRBV19 to TRBJ1-5; TRBD1 is a possible D gene (6 bases). Germline V gene data show CDR1 as LNHDA and CDR2 as SQIVND (reference sequence). Deletions cut 7 bases from V and 6 bases from J, with 10 bases between. The CDR3 runs 12 residues. In nucleotides, the CDR3 is TGTGCCAGTACGGGGGGCGGTCAGCCCCAGCATTTT. This sequence encodes CASTGGGQPQHF.

The chain couples TRBV5-1 to TRBJ2-7; D not resolved. The germline V gene encodes CDR1 SGHRS and CDR2 YFSETQ. V lost 5 bases and J 0 bases, leaving 12 bases between the germline ends. The CDR3 is 14 amino acids. The CDR3 DNA reads TGCGCCAGCAGTTATGACATCTTCTCCTACGAGCAGTACTTC. The encoded protein is CASSYDIFSYEQYF.

The chain couples TRBV11-3 to TRBJ1-1; no clear D. Trimming took off 5 bases at V and 9 bases at J, with 19 bases between the two ends. In germline, CDR1 is SGHNT, CDR2 YENEEA. The CDR3 sequence is 14 residues long. CDR3: CASSPRPEKVKAFF. The CDR3 DNA follows: TGTGCCAGCAGCCCGCGTCCCGAAAAGGTGAAAGCTTTCTTT.

This clone was seen more than once but under ten times. CDR3 protein: CASSVIPGSITEAFF. CDR3 nucleotides: TGTGCCAGCAGCGTGATCCCAGGGAGTATCACTGAAGCTTTCTTT. J is TRBJ1-1 and V is TRBV11-3; maybe TRBD1 (5 bases). The CDR3 totals 15 residues. From germline, CDR1 is SGHNT and CDR2 YENEEA. The V end lost 5 bases, the J end lost 4 bases, and 17 bases lay between the germline ends.

The genes are TRBV5-1 and TRBJ2-7; 9 bases fit TRBD1. J gave up 3 bases and V 0 bases, and 1 base lay outside the gene matches. This CDR3 contains 14 residues. Germline CDR1 reads SGHRS; CDR2 reads YFSETQ. CDR3 sequence (DNA): TGCGCCAGCAGCTTGGGGGACAGGGTCTACGAGCAGTACTTC. It translates to CASSLGDRVYEQYF.